This T cell receptor (beta chain) was retrieved from a study of T cell responses to AZD1222 COVID-19 vaccine. Overall study findings and caveats: Researchers took repertoire samples only after the peak T cell response had come.

In this sample, this clone turned up a few times. The antigen remains undetermined. Germline CDR1 MNHEY, CDR2 SVGAGI. This CDR3 is 16 amino acids long. Germline trimming cut 0 bases from V and 4 bases from J; bases unmatched to any gene: 5. Sequencing used immunoSEQ multiplex PCR; TCRdb keeps in-frame clones, though not all of them. The repertoire consists of some 79,000 clones, with less than 85% occurring once and the leading ten covering around 50%. The source material was peripheral blood, sampled 28 days after the second AZD1222 dose. The origin of this receptor is an adult who received the AZD1222 COVID-19 vaccine. The chain has TRBV6-5 and TRBJ1-2; 10 bases fit TRBD1. The CDR3 loop is CASSYSRTGGSYGYTF. In nucleotides, the CDR3 is TGTGCCAGCAGTTACTCACGGACAGGGGGAAGCTATGGCTACACCTTC.